One sample yielded the 10 T cell receptor beta chains listed below, sequenced in a study of blood T cell repertoires in COVID-19. Generated by immunoSEQ multiplex PCR, the TCRdb table keeps only in-frame clones and is missing some. The repertoire holds hundreds of thousands of clones, with 75% to 90% as singletons. The sequenced sample consisted of peripheral blood. These receptors were obtained from a woman between 70 and 85 years old with COVID-19, enrolled during active disease.

This clone has just one count. The genes are TRBV30 and TRBJ1-1, with a tentative D call TRBD1 (5 bases). V was clipped by 4 bases and J by 4 bases, with 16 bases between them. The germline CDR1 and CDR2 sequences are GTSNPN and SVGIG (reference sequence). The CDR3 extends over 14 amino acids. CDR3 sequence (DNA): TGTGCCTGGACACCGGGGGGGGGACTCACTGAAGCTTTCTTT. Translated: CAWTPGGGLTEAFF.

This clone was observed a handful of times. This chain uses TRBV27 with TRBJ2-5; the match to TRBD2 covers 9 bases. Germline trimming cut 6 bases from V and 2 bases from J; bases unmatched to any gene: 10. Germline lookup yields CDR1 MNHEY and CDR2 SMNVEV (reference sequence). The length of the CDR3 is 16 residues. This CDR3 reads CASSLSSGVFQETQYF. The CDR3 DNA follows: TGTGCCAGCAGCCTCTCTAGCGGGGTCTTTCAAGAGACCCAGTACTTC.

The chain couples TRBV5-1 to TRBJ1-2; 11 nucleotides match TRBD1. Germline V gene lookup returns CDR1 SGHRS and CDR2 YFSETQ. The CDR3 contains 14 residues. J gave up 7 bases and V 3 bases, and 5 bases lay outside the gene matches. The CDR3 coding sequence is TGCGCCAGCAGCTCTGAAGGACAGGGGGCTGGCTACACCTTC. This gives the protein CASSSEGQGAGYTF.

The chain joins TRBV2 to TRBJ1-1; unclear D gene. Germline CDR1 is SNHLY and CDR2 is FYNNEI. The CDR3 consists of 13 residues. V lost 1 base and J lost 5, with 8 bases in between. The CDR3: CASSEDLRTEAFF. CDR3 DNA sequence: TGTGCCAGCAGTGAAGACCTGAGGACTGAAGCTTTCTTT.

Regarding this clone: Additional DNA sequences in this sample encode the identical CDR3. V gene TRBV11-2 combines with J gene TRBJ2-5; D remains ambiguous. The germline V gene encodes CDR1 SGHAT and CDR2 FQNNGV. V was clipped by 1 base and J by 3 bases, with 6 bases between them. This CDR3 region has 13 residues. The CDR3 protein is CASSLGQKETQYF. CDR3 DNA: TGTGCCAGCAGCTTAGGGCAGAAAGAGACCCAGTACTTC.

The rearrangement uses TRBV3-1 (or the pseudogene TRBV3-2) and TRBJ1-2, with D possibly TRBD1 on 6 matching bases. The germline V gene has CDR1 LGHDT and CDR2 YNNKEL (reference sequence). The CDR3 is 13 residues long. V shed 3 bases and J shed 5 bases, with 10 bases lying between them. CDR3 protein: CASSQNRVYGYTF. The CDR3 DNA sequence: TGTGCCAGCAGCCAGAACAGGGTTTATGGCTACACCTTC.

The V gene is TRBV5-1, the J gene TRBJ2-2; possibly TRBD1 for D (6 bases). Trimming left V 4 bases short and J 1 base short, with 14 bases between. Looked up from germline, CDR1 is SGHRS and CDR2 is YFSETQ. The length of the CDR3 is 16 residues. This CDR3 is CASSVRTVLNTGELFF. The CDR3 coding sequence is TGCGCCAGCAGCGTACGGACAGTCTTGAACACCGGGGAGCTGTTTTTT.

This clone was counted once. The chain combines TRBV11-2 with TRBJ1-2, with TRBD1 as a possible D gene (5 bases). The CDR3 covers 15 residues. Germline V CDR1 and CDR2: SGHAT, FQNNGV. V was shortened by 4 bases and J by 8 bases, with 20 bases between the two germline ends. CDR3 in amino acids: CASSSGLLTIGGYTF. CDR3 nucleotide sequence: TGTGCCAGCAGCTCGGGACTGCTCACTATAGGCGGCTACACCTTC.

The V and J genes are TRBV28 and TRBJ2-3; possible D gene TRBD1, 5 bases. This CDR3 is 18 amino acids long. Trimming removed 6 bases at V and 5 bases at J, with 27 bases between. Germline V CDR1 and CDR2: MDHEN, SYDVKM. The CDR3 sequence: CASSTLGWGTMHKDTQYF. Here the CDR3 DNA reads TGTGCCAGCAGCACCCTGGGTTGGGGCACTATGCATAAAGATACGCAGTATTTT.

The gene calls are TRBV24-1 and TRBJ2-2; D remains ambiguous. Per germline, CDR1 KGHDR and CDR2 SFDVKD. Between the trimmed V and J ends, which lost 5 bases and 5 bases, there was a span of 14 bases. The CDR3 is made up of 15 amino acids. The chain's CDR3 is CATSADDIYTGELFF. DNA of the CDR3: TGTGCCACCAGTGCCGACGACATTTATACCGGGGAGCTGTTTTTT.